These 28 T cell receptor beta chains came from one sample sequenced in a study of blood T cell repertoires in COVID-19 (dated by TCRdb to 2020 to 2021). Libraries were built with the immunoSEQ multiplex PCR assay. Here the immuneACCESS table is served through TCRdb, limited to in-frame sequences with V and J called. Missing clones are a known gap in these copies; in checked studies unresolved V genes cover under half, and the rest lacks a known reason. This sample is represented by some 100,000 clones; 85% of them were singletons. The biggest ten clones account for about 1.8% of the sample. Material for sequencing was peripheral blood. These receptors all stem from a woman between 65 and 79 years old with active or convalescent COVID-19.

This clone was picked up one time. V usage is TRBV9 and J usage is TRBJ1-1; D gene uncertain. V was cut by 1 base and J by 3 bases, with 7 bases left in between. The CDR3 is 13 residues long. Germline assignment: CDR1 SGDLS and CDR2 YYNGEE. CDR3 in amino acids: CASSVQIHTEAFF. CDR3 DNA: TGTGCCAGCAGCGTACAGATCCACACTGAAGCTTTCTTT.

This chain joins TRBV9 and TRBJ2-1; D gene uncertain. This CDR3 is 16 amino acids long. The germline V gene has CDR1 SGDLS and CDR2 YYNGEE. Trimming took 4 bases from V and 0 from J, leaving 14 bases between them. The CDR3 loop is CASSLRLSSSYNEQFF. In DNA, the CDR3 is TGTGCCAGCAGCCTCCGTCTCTCGAGCTCCTACAATGAGCAGTTCTTC.

This chain links TRBV5-4 with TRBJ1-2, with a weak D call TRBD1 (5 bases). V lost 4 bases, J lost 4 bases, and 20 bases lay in between. Germline V gene data show CDR1 as SGHNT and CDR2 as YYREEE (reference sequence). This CDR3 has 16 amino acids. The CDR3 is CASSPGGAGIGYGYTF. The CDR3 DNA follows: TGTGCCAGCAGCCCTGGTGGGGCAGGAATTGGCTATGGCTACACCTTC.

The rearrangement joins TRBV7-2 to TRBJ2-1; 9 nucleotides line up with TRBD1. The CDR3 sequence is 19 residues long. V was pared by 8 bases and J by 7 bases, with 24 bases of the junction left unmatched. CDR1 SGHTA and CDR2 FQGNSA come from the germline V gene. The CDR3 DNA reads as TGTGCCAGCTCCCGAACGGACAGGGGCGCCTATTTCAACGGGAATGAGCAGTTCTTC. It yields the protein CASSRTDRGAYFNGNEQFF.

The chain couples TRBV28 to TRBJ2-1, with D perhaps TRBD1 (6 bases). The CDR3 is 16 amino acids. V lost 4 bases, J lost 0 bases, and 13 bases lay in between. Germline V gene lookup returns CDR1 MDHEN and CDR2 SYDVKM. DNA of the CDR3: TGTGCCAGCAGTTCCCTGGGGGCCAGCTCCTACAATGAGCAGTTCTTC. Translation: CASSSLGASSYNEQFF. Full variable domain (missing parts from reference TRBV28 and TRBJ2-1): DVKVTQSSRYLVKRTGEKVFLECVQDMDHENMFWYRQDPGLGLRLIYFSYDVKMKEKGDIPEGYSVSREKKERFSLILESASTNQTSMYLCASSSLGASSYNEQFFGPGTRLTVL.

The rearrangement links TRBV5-6 to TRBJ1-1; D not certain. The germline V gene has CDR1 SGHDT and CDR2 YYEEEE. This CDR3 contains 14 residues. V lost 2 bases, J lost 6 bases, and 14 bases lay in between. Here the CDR3 reads CASSFNRPQSEAFF. CDR3 sequence (DNA): TGTGCCAGCAGCTTCAACCGTCCCCAGTCTGAAGCTTTCTTT.

V and J are TRBV6-5 and TRBJ1-5, with 7 bases aligning to TRBD1. Looked up from germline, CDR1 is MNHEY and CDR2 is SVGAGI. The CDR3 covers 16 residues. V lost 0 bases and J lost 0; bases outside the gene matches: 2. As DNA, the CDR3 is TGTGCCAGCAGTTACTCGGGACAGTATAGCAATCAGCCCCAGCATTTT. Translating it yields CASSYSGQYSNQPQHF.

CDR3 nucleotides: TGTGCCACCAGTGATCATAGCGGGCCGGACTACAATGAGCAGTTCTTC. Amino acids: CATSDHSGPDYNEQFF. The chain has TRBV24-1 and TRBJ2-1, with 7 bases aligning to TRBD2. Germline-derived CDR1 and CDR2 are KGHDR and SFDVKD. The CDR3 totals 16 residues. V trimming: 3 bases; J trimming: 3 bases; junction bases outside the gene matches: 7.

The chain joins TRBV2 to TRBJ2-1, with 11 bases that match TRBD2. Germline CDR1 and CDR2: SNHLY and FYNNEI. V was clipped by 11 bases and J by 3 bases; unmatched bases: 9. There are 15 residues in the CDR3. Written as DNA, the CDR3 is TGTGCCGGGAAGACGACTAGCGGGAACTACAATGAGCAGTTCTTC. This translates into CAGKTTSGNYNEQFF.

This clone was seen a single time. The V gene is TRBV5-1, the J gene TRBJ2-7, with a weak D call TRBD2 (6 bases). Trimming cost V 4 bases and J 2 bases, with 16 bases left between them. This CDR3 comprises 15 residues. Germline-derived CDR1 and CDR2 are SGHRS and YFSETQ. CDR3 coding DNA: TGCGCCAGCAGCGTGGGACTGCCCTCCACCTACGAGCAGTACTTC. Protein product: CASSVGLPSTYEQYF.

The J gene is TRBJ2-3, the V gene TRBV2; perhaps TRBD2 as D (6 bases). There are 14 residues in the CDR3. In germline, CDR1 is SNHLY, CDR2 FYNNEI. Trimming pared 7 bases from V and 4 bases from J, leaving 15 bases between. The CDR3 spells CASTEGGGSDTQYF. The CDR3 DNA sequence: TGTGCCAGCACCGAGGGCGGAGGGTCAGATACGCAGTATTTT.

This chain links TRBV4-2 with TRBJ2-7; no definite D call. CDR1 and CDR2 from the germline V gene are LGHNA and YNFKEQ. Trimming stripped 1 base from V and 1 base from J, with 11 bases between. The CDR3 loop spans 15 amino acids. The CDR3 region is CASSQAATDSYEQYF. Written as DNA, the CDR3 is TGTGCCAGCAGCCAAGCTGCTACTGATTCCTACGAGCAGTACTTC.

The chain recombines TRBV28 with TRBJ1-3; D is perhaps TRBD1 (5 bases). V dropped 7 bases and J dropped 4 bases, with 14 bases sitting between them. The CDR3 covers 14 residues. Germline loops: CDR1 MDHEN, CDR2 SYDVKM. The DNA of the CDR3 is TGTGCCAGCACCTCGGGGGGAGAGGGAAACACCATATATTTT. This gives the protein CASTSGGEGNTIYF.

The chain couples TRBV6-5 to TRBJ1-2; 7 nucleotides agree with TRBD1. CDR3 size: 13 residues. Germline CDR1 is MNHEY and CDR2 is SVGAGI. J lost 7 bases, V lost 7 bases, and 9 bases had no gene match. The CDR3 protein is CASIPRGPGGYTF. DNA of the CDR3: TGTGCCAGCATCCCAAGGGGGCCGGGTGGCTACACCTTC.

The chain employs TRBV5-6 and TRBJ2-5; the D is unclear. Trimming took off 5 bases at V and 5 bases at J, with 13 bases between the two ends. Germline V gene data show CDR1 as SGHDT and CDR2 as YYEEEE. The length of the CDR3 is 13 residues. As DNA, the CDR3 is TGTGCCAGCAGGCATAAGGTCGGGGAGACCCAGTACTTC. It specifies CASRHKVGETQYF.

The chain links TRBV24-1 to TRBJ2-2; 10 bases map to TRBD1. CDR3 length equals 15 residues. Germline assignment: CDR1 KGHDR and CDR2 SFDVKD. Trimming cost V 7 bases and J 3 bases; bases outside gene matches: 4. The CDR3 coding sequence is TGTGCCACCAGCAAGGGGACAGGGGACACCGGGGAGCTGTTTTTT. Translation gives CATSKGTGDTGELFF.

This chain uses TRBV27 with TRBJ2-5; maybe TRBD2 (6 bases). V was trimmed by 3 bases and J by 7 bases, leaving 9 bases between them. The CDR3 totals 12 residues. Germline CDR1 and CDR2: MNHEY and SMNVEV (reference sequence). Here the CDR3 reads CASSLTRGTQYF. DNA for the CDR3: TGTGCCAGCAGTTTGACGCGGGGGACCCAGTACTTC.

This chain uses TRBV7-2 with TRBJ1-2, with a tentative D call TRBD1 (5 bases). With 1 base removed from V and 3 bases from J, the gap between germline ends came to 6 bases. The germline V gene encodes CDR1 SGHTA and CDR2 FQGNSA. CDR3 length: 13 residues. DNA for the CDR3: TGTGCCAGCAGCTTAGGGGGGGACTATGGCTACACCTTC. It translates to CASSLGGDYGYTF.

In this sample, this clone turned up once. The CDR3 is CASSARDRGLSYEQYF. CDR3 sequence (DNA): TGTGCCAGCAGCGCCCGGGACAGGGGGCTTTCCTACGAGCAGTACTTC. The chain employs TRBV5-5 and TRBJ2-7; 12 bases align to TRBD1. The ends lost 4 bases at V and 1 base at J; junction bases unmatched: 6. The V gene's germline CDR1 is SGHKS and CDR2 YYEKEE (reference sequence). CDR3 length: 16 residues.

The chain combines TRBV4-2 with TRBJ1-3, with D maybe TRBD1 (6 bases). The V gene's germline CDR1 is LGHNA and CDR2 YNFKEQ. The length of the CDR3 is 17 residues. Trimming took off 3 bases at V and 0 bases at J, with 15 bases between the two ends. The CDR3 spells CASSQEAGASSGNTIYF. In DNA, the CDR3 is TGTGCCAGCAGCCAGGAGGCAGGGGCAAGCTCTGGAAACACCATATATTTT.

The V call is TRBV29-1, the J call TRBJ1-3; maybe TRBD1 (5 bases). The germline V gene has CDR1 SQVTM and CDR2 ANQGSEA. V was clipped by 0 bases and J by 2 bases, with 5 bases between them. This CDR3 region has 13 residues. The CDR3 loop is CSVEEQAGNTIYF. The CDR3 bases are TGCAGCGTTGAAGAACAGGCTGGAAACACCATATATTTT. Based on the CDR3 plus reference TRBV29-1 and TRBJ1-3, the full variable domain is SAVISQKPSRDICQRGTSLTIQCQVDSQVTMMFWYRQQPGQSLTLIATANQGSEATYESGFVIDKFPISRPNLTFSTLTVSNMSPEDSSIYLCSVEEQAGNTIYFGEGSWLTVV.

The table lists this clone with a few counts. The gene calls are TRBV3-1 (or the pseudogene TRBV3-2) and TRBJ2-7; TRBD1 might be the D (5 bases). With 3 bases removed from V and 2 bases from J, the gap between germline ends came to 11 bases. The CDR3 contains 14 residues. Germline V gene sequence: CDR1 LGHDT, CDR2 YNNKEL (reference sequence). The CDR3 DNA reads TGTGCCAGCAGCCAGTTTACAGGCCCCTACGAGCAGTACTTC. This sequence encodes CASSQFTGPYEQYF.

The V call is TRBV18, the J call TRBJ2-5, with D unresolved. The CDR3 covers 13 residues. V lost 2 bases, J lost 2 bases, and 6 bases lay in between. CDR1 is KGHSH and CDR2 is LQKENI in the germline V gene. The DNA of the CDR3 is TGTGCCAGCTCACCAGAGAGGCAAGAGACCCAGTACTTC. It encodes CASSPERQETQYF.

This chain uses TRBV7-2 with TRBJ2-7; possibly TRBD2 for D (5 bases). This CDR3 region has 12 residues. CDR1 and CDR2 from the germline V gene are SGHTA and FQGNSA. Trimming stripped 3 bases from V and 7 bases from J, with 10 bases between. CDR3 protein: CASSFIQREQYF. CDR3 nucleotides: TGTGCCAGCAGCTTTATCCAGCGGGAGCAGTACTTC.

This chain connects TRBV21-1 to TRBJ1-2. TRBV21-1 is a known pseudogene. The CDR3 has 15 amino acids. The CDR3 sequence: CASSKWCPRVAGYTF. The CDR3 region has the DNA TGTGCCAGCAGCAAATGGTGCCCACGGGTCGCAGGCTACACCTTC.

The chain employs TRBV11-2 and TRBJ1-4; TRBD1 matches at 7 bases. CDR1 is SGHAT, CDR2 FQNNGV, per germline. V gave up 4 bases and J gave up 1 base; unmatched junction bases: 12. This CDR3 comprises 18 residues. CDR3 amino acids: CASSSRKTGILTNEKLFF. In nucleotides, the CDR3 is TGTGCCAGCAGCTCTAGAAAGACAGGGATTTTAACTAATGAAAAACTGTTTTTT.

The CDR3 sequence is CASITAGGLGQKETQYF. CDR3 nucleotides: TGTGCCAGCATAACGGCGGGGGGGCTAGGACAGAAAGAGACCCAGTACTTC. The genes are TRBV2 and TRBJ2-5, with 9 bases lining up with TRBD2. The CDR3 has 17 residues. Trimming took 7 bases from V and 3 from J; bases not matched to a gene: 15. The germline V gene has CDR1 SNHLY and CDR2 FYNNEI.

The chain couples TRBV6-4 to TRBJ2-1; the match to TRBD2 covers 11 bases. The CDR3 is made up of 14 amino acids. Trimming at V came to 4 bases and at J to 8 bases, leaving 4 bases not matched to a gene. The germline V gene encodes CDR1 MRHNA and CDR2 SNTAGT. The CDR3 sequence is CASSVAGGPDEQFF. The CDR3 DNA sequence: TGTGCCAGCAGTGTAGCGGGAGGGCCCGATGAGCAGTTCTTC.